This T cell receptor beta chain appears in the sequencing data of a study of early T cells in non-severe SARS-CoV-2 infection. Study as a whole: The chains were unpaired, and the sequenced material was bulk RNA from unsorted whole blood. Study results and caveats: In VDJdb matching, anti-spike CD8 responses were favored while private and CD4 specificities went missing.

This clonotype occurred many times. Antigen unknown. Germline CDR1 and CDR2: LNHNV and YYDKDF (reference sequence). Between the trimmed V and J ends, which lost 0 bases and 3 bases, there was a span of 9 bases. The CDR3 consists of 14 residues. Separate cDNA molecules each had unique molecular identifiers attached to them. TCRdb re-called the 5' RACE reads through MiXCR, storing one row per CDR3 protein. Among about 22,000 distinct CDR3 sequences, around 4.5% were seen once, and the ten largest hold roughly a fifth. V gene TRBV15 combines with J gene TRBJ2-7; the D is unclear. The sequenced sample consisted of whole blood. The TCR comes from an adult who was a healthcare worker with PCR-confirmed SARS-CoV-2 infection or an uninfected control (not recorded which). The CDR3 region is CATSRDRLVYEQYF. For the CDR3, the DNA is TGTGCCACCAGCAGAGATCGATTAGTCTACGAGCAGTACTTC. Drawing the rest from reference TRBV15 and TRBJ2-7, the complete variable domain is DAMVIQNPRYQVTQFGKPVTLSCSQTLNHNVMYWYQQKSSQAPKLLFHYYDKDFNNEADTPDNFQSRRPNTSFCFLDIRSPGLGDTAMYLCATSRDRLVYEQYFGPGTRLTVT.